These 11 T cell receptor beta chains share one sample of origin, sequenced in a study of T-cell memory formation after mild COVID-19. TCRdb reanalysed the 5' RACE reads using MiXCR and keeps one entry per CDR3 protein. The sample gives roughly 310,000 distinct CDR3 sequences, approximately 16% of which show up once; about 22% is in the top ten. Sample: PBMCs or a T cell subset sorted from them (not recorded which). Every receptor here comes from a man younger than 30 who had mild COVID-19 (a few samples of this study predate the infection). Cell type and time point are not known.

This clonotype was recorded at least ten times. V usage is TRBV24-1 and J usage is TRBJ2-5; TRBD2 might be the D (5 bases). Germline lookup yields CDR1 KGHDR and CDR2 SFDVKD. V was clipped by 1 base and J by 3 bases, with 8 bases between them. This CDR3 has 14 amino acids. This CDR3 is CATSDFRGEETQYF. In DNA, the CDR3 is TGTGCCACCAGTGATTTCCGGGGTGAAGAGACCCAGTACTTC.

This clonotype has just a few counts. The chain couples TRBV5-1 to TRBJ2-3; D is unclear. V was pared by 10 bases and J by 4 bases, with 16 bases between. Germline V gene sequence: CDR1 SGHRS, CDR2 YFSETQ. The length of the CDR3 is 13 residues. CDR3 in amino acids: CASSEHFADTQYF. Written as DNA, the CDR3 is TGCGCCTCCTCCGAGCACTTCGCAGATACGCAGTATTTT. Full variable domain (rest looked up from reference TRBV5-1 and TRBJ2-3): KAGVTQTPRYLIKTRGQQVTLSCSPISGHRSVSWYQQTPGQGLQFLFEYFSETQRNKGNFPGRFSGRQFSNSRSEMNVSTLELGDSALYLCASSEHFADTQYFGPGTRLTVL.

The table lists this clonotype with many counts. This chain's CDR3 is CASSYDRSYNEQFF. The CDR3 DNA sequence: TGTGCCAGCAGTTACGACAGGTCCTACAATGAGCAGTTCTTC. The chain is built from TRBV6-5 and TRBJ2-1; D may be TRBD1 (6 bases). The V gene lost 2 bases and the J gene lost 1 base, with 6 bases spanning the gap. Germline V gene sequence: CDR1 MNHEY, CDR2 SVGAGI. CDR3 length: 14 amino acids.

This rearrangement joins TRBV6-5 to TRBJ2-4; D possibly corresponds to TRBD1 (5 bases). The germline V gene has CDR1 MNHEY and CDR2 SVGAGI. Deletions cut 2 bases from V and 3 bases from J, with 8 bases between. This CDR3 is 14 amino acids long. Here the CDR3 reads CASSYRGGKNIQYF. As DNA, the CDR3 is TGTGCCAGCAGTTACAGGGGTGGCAAAAACATTCAGTACTTC.

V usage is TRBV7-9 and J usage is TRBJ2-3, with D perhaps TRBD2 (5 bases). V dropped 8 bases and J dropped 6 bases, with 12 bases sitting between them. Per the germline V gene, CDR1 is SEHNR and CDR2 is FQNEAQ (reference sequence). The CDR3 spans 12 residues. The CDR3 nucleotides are TGTGCCAGCGGTGGGAGTTGGGATACGCAGTATTTT. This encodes CASGGSWDTQYF.

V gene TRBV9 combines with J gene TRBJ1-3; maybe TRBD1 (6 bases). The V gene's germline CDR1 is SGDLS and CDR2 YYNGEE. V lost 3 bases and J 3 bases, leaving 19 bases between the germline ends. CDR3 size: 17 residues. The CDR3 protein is CASSEGGGRDIGNTIYF. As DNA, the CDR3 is TGTGCCAGCAGCGAAGGGGGGGGACGCGATATTGGAAACACCATATATTTT.

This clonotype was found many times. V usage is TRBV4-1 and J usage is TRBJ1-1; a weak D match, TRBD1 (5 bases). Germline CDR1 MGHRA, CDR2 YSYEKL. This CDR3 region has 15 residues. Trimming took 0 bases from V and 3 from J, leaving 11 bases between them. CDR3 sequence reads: CASSQDIGGYTEAFF. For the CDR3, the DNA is TGCGCCAGCAGCCAAGATATCGGGGGGTACACTGAAGCTTTCTTT.

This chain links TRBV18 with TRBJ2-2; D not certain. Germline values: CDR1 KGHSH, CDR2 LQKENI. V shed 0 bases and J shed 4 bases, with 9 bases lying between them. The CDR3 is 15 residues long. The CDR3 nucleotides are TGTGCCAGCTCACCACCTCCCAGGCCCACCGGGGAGCTGTTTTTT. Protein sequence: CASSPPPRPTGELFF.

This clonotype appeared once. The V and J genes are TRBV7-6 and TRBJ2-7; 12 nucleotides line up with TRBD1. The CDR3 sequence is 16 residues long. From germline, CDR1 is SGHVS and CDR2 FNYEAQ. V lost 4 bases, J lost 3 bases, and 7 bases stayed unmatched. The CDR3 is CASSSPGQGAYYEQYF. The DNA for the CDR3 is TGTGCCAGCAGCTCCCCGGGACAGGGGGCCTACTACGAGCAGTACTTC. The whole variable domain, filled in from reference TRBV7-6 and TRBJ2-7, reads GAGVSQSPRYKVTKRGQDVALRCDPISGHVSLYWYRQALGQGPEFLTYFNYEAQQDKSGLPNDRFSAERPEGSISTLTIQRTEQRDSAMYRCASSSPGQGAYYEQYFGPGTRLTVT.

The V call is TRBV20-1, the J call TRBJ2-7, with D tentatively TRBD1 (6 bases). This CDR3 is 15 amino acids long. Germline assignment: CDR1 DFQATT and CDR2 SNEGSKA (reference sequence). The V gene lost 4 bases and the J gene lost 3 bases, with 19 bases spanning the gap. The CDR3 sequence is CSATSDRRPFYEQYF. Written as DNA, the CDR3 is TGCAGTGCTACCTCTGACAGGAGACCTTTCTACGAGCAGTACTTC.

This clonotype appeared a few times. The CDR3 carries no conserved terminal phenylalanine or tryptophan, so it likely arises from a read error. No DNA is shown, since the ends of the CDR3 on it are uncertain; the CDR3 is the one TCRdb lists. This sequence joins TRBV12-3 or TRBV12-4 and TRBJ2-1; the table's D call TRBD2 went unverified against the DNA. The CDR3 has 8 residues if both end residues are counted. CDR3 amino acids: CASSLTTP.